Included here is one TCR beta chain sequence, with context. Its antigen is not identified. TCRdb reprocessed the RT-PCR reads via MiXCR and lists one record per CDR3 protein. The data hold some 800,000 distinct CDR3 sequences, with 21% observed a single time. These data originate in a study of response to subunit inactivated influenza vaccine. Germline CDR1 reads SGHRS; CDR2 reads YFSETQ. V was clipped by 0 bases and J by 3 bases; unmatched bases: 2. The CDR3 is made up of 14 amino acids. Study-wide results and caveats: Each seasonal flu vaccination may recruit only limited new T cells, authors suggested.

The V call is TRBV5-1, the J call TRBJ1-2; 7 bases line up with TRBD1. This TCR was sampled from a man aged 45-65 years who received an inactivated influenza vaccine. The material was PBMCs from blood, obtained 4 to 6 days after vaccination. CDR3: CASSLDGQDYGYTF. The CDR3 DNA sequence: TGCGCCAGCAGCTTGGACGGACAGGACTATGGCTACACCTTC.